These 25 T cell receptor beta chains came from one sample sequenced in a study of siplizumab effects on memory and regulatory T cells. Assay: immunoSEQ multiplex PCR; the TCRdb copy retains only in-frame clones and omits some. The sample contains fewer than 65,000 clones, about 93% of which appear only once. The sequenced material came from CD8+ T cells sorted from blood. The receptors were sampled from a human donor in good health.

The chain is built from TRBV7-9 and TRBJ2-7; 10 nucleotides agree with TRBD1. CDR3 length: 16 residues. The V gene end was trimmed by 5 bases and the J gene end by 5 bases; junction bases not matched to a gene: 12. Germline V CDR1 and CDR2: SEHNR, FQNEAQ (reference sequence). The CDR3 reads CASSKKYGTGVHEQYF. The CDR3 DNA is TGTGCCAGCAGCAAAAAATACGGGACAGGGGTCCACGAGCAGTACTTC.

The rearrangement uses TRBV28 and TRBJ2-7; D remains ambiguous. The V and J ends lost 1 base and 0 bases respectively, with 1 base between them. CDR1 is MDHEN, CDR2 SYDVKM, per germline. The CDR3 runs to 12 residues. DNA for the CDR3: TGTGCCAGCAGTTTATACTCCTACGAGCAGTACTTC. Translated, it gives CASSLYSYEQYF.

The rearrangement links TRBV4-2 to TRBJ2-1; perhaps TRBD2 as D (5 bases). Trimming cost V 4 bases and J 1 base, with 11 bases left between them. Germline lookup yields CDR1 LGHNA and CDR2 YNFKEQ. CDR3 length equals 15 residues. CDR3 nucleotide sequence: TGTGCCAGCAGCCTTTTATCGGGATCCTACAATGAGCAGTTCTTC. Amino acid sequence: CASSLLSGSYNEQFF.

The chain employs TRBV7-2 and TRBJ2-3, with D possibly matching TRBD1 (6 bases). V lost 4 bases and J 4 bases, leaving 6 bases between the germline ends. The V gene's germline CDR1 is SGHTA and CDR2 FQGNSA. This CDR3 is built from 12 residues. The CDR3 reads CASSSGADTQYF. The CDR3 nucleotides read TGTGCCAGCAGCTCAGGGGCAGATACGCAGTATTTT.

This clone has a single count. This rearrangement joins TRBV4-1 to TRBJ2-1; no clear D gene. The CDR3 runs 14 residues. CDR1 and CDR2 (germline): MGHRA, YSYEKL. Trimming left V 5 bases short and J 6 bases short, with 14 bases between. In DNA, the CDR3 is TGCGCCAGCAGCTACCCCGGAGCTGCCAATGAGCAGTTCTTC. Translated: CASSYPGAANEQFF.

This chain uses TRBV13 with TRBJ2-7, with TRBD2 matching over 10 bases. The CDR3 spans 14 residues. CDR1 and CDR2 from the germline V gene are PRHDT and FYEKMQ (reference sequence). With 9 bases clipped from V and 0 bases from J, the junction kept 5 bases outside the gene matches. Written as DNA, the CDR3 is TGTGCCAGTAATAGCGGGAGGAGCTCCTACGAGCAGTACTTC. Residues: CASNSGRSSYEQYF.

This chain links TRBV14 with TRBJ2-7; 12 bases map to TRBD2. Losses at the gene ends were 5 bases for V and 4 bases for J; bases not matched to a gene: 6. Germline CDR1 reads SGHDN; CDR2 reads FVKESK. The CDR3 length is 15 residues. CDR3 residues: CASSYGTSGFYEQYF. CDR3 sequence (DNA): TGTGCCAGCAGCTACGGGACTAGCGGGTTTTACGAGCAGTACTTC.

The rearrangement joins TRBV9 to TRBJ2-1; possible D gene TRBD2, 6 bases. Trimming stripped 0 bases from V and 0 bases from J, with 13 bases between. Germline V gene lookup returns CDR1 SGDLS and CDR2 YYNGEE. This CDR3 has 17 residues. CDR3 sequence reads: CASSVEGSGSSYNEQFF. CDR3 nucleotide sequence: TGTGCCAGCAGCGTAGAGGGATCCGGGAGCTCCTACAATGAGCAGTTCTTC.

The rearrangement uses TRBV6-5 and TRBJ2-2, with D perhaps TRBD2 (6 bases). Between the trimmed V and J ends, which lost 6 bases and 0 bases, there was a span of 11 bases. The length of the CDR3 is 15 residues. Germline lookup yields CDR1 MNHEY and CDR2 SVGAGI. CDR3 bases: TGTGCCAGCAGGCCGGGGGTATCGAACACCGGGGAGCTGTTTTTT. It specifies CASRPGVSNTGELFF.

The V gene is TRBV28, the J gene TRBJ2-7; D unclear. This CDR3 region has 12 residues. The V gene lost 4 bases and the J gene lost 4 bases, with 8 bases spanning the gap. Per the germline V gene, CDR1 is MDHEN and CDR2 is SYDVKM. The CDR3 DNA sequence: TGTGCCAGCAGTTCACGAGATTACGAGCAGTACTTC. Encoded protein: CASSSRDYEQYF.

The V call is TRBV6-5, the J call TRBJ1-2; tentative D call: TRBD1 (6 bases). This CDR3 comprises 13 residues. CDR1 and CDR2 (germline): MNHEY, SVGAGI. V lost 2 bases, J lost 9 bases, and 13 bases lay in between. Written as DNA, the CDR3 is TGTGCCAGCAGTTACACGACCGGGGGCCGCTACACCTTC. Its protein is CASSYTTGGRYTF.

The CDR3 DNA sequence: TGTGCCAGCTCACCACGGGGCGGGATTTACCATGAGCAGTTCTTC. It translates to CASSPRGGIYHEQFF. The chain uses TRBV18 and TRBJ2-1, with a tentative D call TRBD2 (6 bases). CDR3 length: 15 residues. Germline V CDR1 and CDR2: KGHSH, LQKENI. The V end was cut by 1 base, the J end by 8 bases, with 15 bases between.

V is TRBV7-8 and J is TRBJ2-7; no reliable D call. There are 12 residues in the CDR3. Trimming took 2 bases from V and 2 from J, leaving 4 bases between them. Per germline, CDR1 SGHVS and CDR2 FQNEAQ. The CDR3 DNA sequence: TGTGCCAGCAGCTTATTCACCTACGAGCAGTACTTC. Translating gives CASSLFTYEQYF.

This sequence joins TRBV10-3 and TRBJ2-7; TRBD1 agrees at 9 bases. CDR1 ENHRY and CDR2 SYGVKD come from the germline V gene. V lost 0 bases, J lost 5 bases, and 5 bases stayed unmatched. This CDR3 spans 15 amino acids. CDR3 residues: CAISESGDRAHEQYF. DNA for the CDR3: TGTGCCATCAGTGAGTCGGGGGACAGGGCCCACGAGCAGTACTTC.

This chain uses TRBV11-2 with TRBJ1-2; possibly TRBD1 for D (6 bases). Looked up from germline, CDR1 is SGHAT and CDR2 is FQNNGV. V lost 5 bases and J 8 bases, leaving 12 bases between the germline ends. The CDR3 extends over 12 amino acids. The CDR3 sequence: CASSGNREGYTF. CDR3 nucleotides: TGTGCCAGCAGCGGCAACAGGGAGGGCTACACCTTC.

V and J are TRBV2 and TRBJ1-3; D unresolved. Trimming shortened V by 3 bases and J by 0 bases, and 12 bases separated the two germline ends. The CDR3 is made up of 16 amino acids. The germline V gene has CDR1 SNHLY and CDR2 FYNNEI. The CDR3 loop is CASSEGHPSSGNTIYF. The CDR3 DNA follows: TGTGCCAGCAGTGAGGGCCATCCCTCCTCTGGAAACACCATATATTTT.

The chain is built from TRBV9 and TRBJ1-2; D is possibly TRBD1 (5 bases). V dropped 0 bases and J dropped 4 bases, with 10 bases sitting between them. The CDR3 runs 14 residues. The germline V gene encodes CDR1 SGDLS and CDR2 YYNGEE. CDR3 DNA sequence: TGTGCCAGCAGCGTAGACGACAGCCTCTATGGCTACACCTTC. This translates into CASSVDDSLYGYTF.

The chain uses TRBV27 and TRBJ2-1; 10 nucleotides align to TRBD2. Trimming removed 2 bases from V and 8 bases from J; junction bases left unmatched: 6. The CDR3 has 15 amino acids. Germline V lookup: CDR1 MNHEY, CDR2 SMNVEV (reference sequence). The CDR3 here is CASSLSLAGVYEQFF. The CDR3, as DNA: TGTGCCAGCAGTTTAAGTCTAGCGGGAGTATATGAGCAGTTCTTC.

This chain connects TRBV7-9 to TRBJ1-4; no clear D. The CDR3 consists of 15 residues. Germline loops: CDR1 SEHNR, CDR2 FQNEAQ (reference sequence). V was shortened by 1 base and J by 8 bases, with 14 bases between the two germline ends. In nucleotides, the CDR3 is TGTGCCAGCAGCTTAGATCGGGGAACCGAGGAAAAACTGTTTTTT. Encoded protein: CASSLDRGTEEKLFF.

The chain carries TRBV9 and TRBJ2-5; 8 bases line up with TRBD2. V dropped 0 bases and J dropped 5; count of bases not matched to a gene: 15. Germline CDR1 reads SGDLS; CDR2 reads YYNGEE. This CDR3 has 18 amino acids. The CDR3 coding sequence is TGTGCCAGCAGCGTAGCTACTGGGTTGGCGGGAGGCTTGGAGACCCAGTACTTC. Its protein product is CASSVATGLAGGLETQYF.

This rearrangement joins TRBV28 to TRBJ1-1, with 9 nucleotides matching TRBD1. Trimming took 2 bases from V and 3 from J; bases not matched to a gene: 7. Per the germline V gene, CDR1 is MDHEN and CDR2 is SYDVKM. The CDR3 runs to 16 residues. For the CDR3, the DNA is TGTGCCAGCAGTTTACTTGCGGACAGGGGCGACACTGAAGCTTTCTTT. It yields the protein CASSLLADRGDTEAFF. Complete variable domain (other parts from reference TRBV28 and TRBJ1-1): DVKVTQSSRYLVKRTGEKVFLECVQDMDHENMFWYRQDPGLGLRLIYFSYDVKMKEKGDIPEGYSVSREKKERFSLILESASTNQTSMYLCASSLLADRGDTEAFFGQGTRLTVV.

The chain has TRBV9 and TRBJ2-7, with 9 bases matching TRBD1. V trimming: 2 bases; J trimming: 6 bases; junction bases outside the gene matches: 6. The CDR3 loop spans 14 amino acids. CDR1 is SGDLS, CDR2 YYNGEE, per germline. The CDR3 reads CASSVGGTGFEQYF. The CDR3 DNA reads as TGTGCCAGCAGCGTCGGAGGGACAGGGTTCGAGCAGTACTTC. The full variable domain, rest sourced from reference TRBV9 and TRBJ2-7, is DSGVTQTPKHLITATGQRVTLRCSPRSGDLSVYWYQQSLDQGLQFLIQYYNGEERAKGNILERFSAQQFPDLHSELNLSSLELGDSALYFCASSVGGTGFEQYFGPGTRLTVT.

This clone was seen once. The CDR3 coding sequence is TGTGCCACCAGCAGAAAGGGGACTGGGGACATTCAGTACTTC. Translated, it gives CATSRKGTGDIQYF. The chain recombines TRBV15 with TRBJ2-4, with a tentative D call TRBD2 (6 bases). Trimming took off 2 bases at V and 8 bases at J, with 13 bases between the two ends. This CDR3 contains 14 residues. Germline CDR1 and CDR2: LNHNV and YYDKDF (reference sequence).

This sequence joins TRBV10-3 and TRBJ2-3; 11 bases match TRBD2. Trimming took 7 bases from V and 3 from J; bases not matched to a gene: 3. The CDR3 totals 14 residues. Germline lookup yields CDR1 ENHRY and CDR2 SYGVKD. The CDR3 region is CAIKLAGETDTQYF. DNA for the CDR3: TGTGCCATCAAACTAGCGGGAGAGACAGATACGCAGTATTTT.

CDR3 coding DNA: TGCAGCGTTGAGGTCTGGCGTAGTACTGGGGCCAACGTCCTGACTTTC. It encodes CSVEVWRSTGANVLTF. The V and J genes are TRBV29-1 and TRBJ2-6; D unresolved. V lost 3 bases, J lost 2 bases, and 14 bases lay in between. The CDR3 is 16 amino acids. Germline loops: CDR1 SQVTM, CDR2 ANQGSEA.